This is a list of T cell receptor beta chains from one sample in a study of cytomegalovirus exposure and HLA in healthy donors. This table comes from immunoSEQ multiplex PCR, and its TCRdb copy is limited to in-frame clones, with some not included. The sample has fewer than 250,000 clones, approximately 80% seen once. Sequencing was carried out using PBMCs. The receptors here all came from a man aged 35 to 55 in good health and CMV-seropositive. Both conserved end residues are part of each CDR3. The D gene is left open where the match is weak. Clone size appears in some rows only: once, few, many, or a class for an expanded clone.

j_gene	d_gene	v_gene	abundance	CDR3nt	CDR3aa
TRBJ2-7	-	TRBV5-1	once	TGCGCCAGCACCCCAATCTCAGGGGTAGGGCCCCGAGGGCACGAGCAGTACTTC	CASTPISGVGPRGHEQYF
TRBJ2-5	-	TRBV29-1	-	TGCAGCGGAAGAGGCGGGTACCAAGAGACCCAGTACTTC	CSGRGGYQETQYF
TRBJ2-5	TRBD2	TRBV9	few	TGTGCCAGCAGCTCGCGGGAGGGAGAGACCCAGTACTTC	CASSSREGETQYF
TRBJ2-1	-	TRBV5-1	-	TGCGCCAGCAGCTTGGTCGGGGGGCTTAATGAGCAGTTCTTC	CASSLVGGLNEQFF
TRBJ1-2	TRBD1	TRBV27	-	TGTGCCAGCAGTTTACGACAGGGGGTCTATGGCTACACCTTC	CASSLRQGVYGYTF
TRBJ1-6	TRBD1	TRBV6-5	-	TGTGCCAGCAGTTACTCGGGACAGAGGAATTCACCCCTCCACTTT	CASSYSGQRNSPLHF
TRBJ1-5	TRBD1	TRBV19	-	TGTGCCAGCCGCGACAGGGACAATCAGCCCCAGCATTTT	CASRDRDNQPQHF
TRBJ2-2	-	TRBV2	-	TGTGCCAGCAGTGAAGCGGAGGGTGCCGGGGAGCTGTTTTTT	CASSEAEGAGELFF
TRBJ2-3	-	TRBV28	-	TGTGCCAGCAGCGGTCCCAATACGCAGTATTTT	CASSGPNTQYF
TRBJ2-7	TRBD1	TRBV15	few	TGTGCCACCAGCAAGCTGACAGGGGGCTCCTACGAGCAGTACTTC	CATSKLTGGSYEQYF
TRBJ1-5	-	TRBV28	-	TGTGCCACTTCCATGGGGGAGGTTCAGCCCCAGCATTTT	CATSMGEVQPQHF
TRBJ2-2	TRBD1	TRBV11-2	-	TGTGCCAGCAGCTTTGACAGGGCCAACACCGGGGAGCTGTTTTTT	CASSFDRANTGELFF
TRBJ1-5	TRBD1	TRBV6-5	-	TGTGCCAGCAGCCTGGACAGGGCCAGCAATCAGCCCCAGCATTTT	CASSLDRASNQPQHF
TRBJ1-2	-	TRBV7-3	few	TGTGCCAGCAGCTTACAAACAGGGCATGGCTACACCTTC	CASSLQTGHGYTF
TRBJ1-3	TRBD1	TRBV6-1	-	TGTGCCAGCAGTACGGACAGGGTGTACACCATATATTTT	CASSTDRVYTIYF
TRBJ2-7	TRBD2	TRBV10-3	few	TGTGCCATCAGTCAAGGGGGGGCGGGAGGAAAAACCTACGAGCAGTACTTC	CAISQGGAGGKTYEQYF
TRBJ2-1	TRBD2	TRBV19	-	TGTGCCAGTAGTACAGGACTAGCGGGAGTCCGTGAGCAGTTCTTC	CASSTGLAGVREQFF
TRBJ1-4	TRBD1	TRBV6-6	-	TGTGCCAGCAGTTACTGGGACAGGGGAAATGAAAAACTGTTTTTT	CASSYWDRGNEKLFF
TRBJ1-5	-	TRBV27	-	TGTGCCAGCAGTTTTGCGGGATATAGCAATCAGCCCCAGCATTTT	CASSFAGYSNQPQHF
TRBJ2-7	-	TRBV25-1	-	TGTGCCAGCAGTGTTAGCTCCGGCGGGGAGCAGTACTTC	CASSVSSGGEQYF
TRBJ2-7	-	TRBV27	-	TGTGCCAGCAGTTCCGTGTGGCGGACCTACGAGCAGTACTTC	CASSSVWRTYEQYF
TRBJ2-7	TRBD2	TRBV14	-	TGTGCCAGCAGCGAAGTCGGTAGCGGGAGGCGCTACGAGCAGTACTTC	CASSEVGSGRRYEQYF
TRBJ2-3	TRBD2	TRBV9	-	TGTGCCAGCAGCGCCAGGCCTAGCGGGATAGCAGATACGCAGTATTTT	CASSARPSGIADTQYF
TRBJ2-7	-	TRBV11-1	few	TGTGCCAGCAGCTTTTCGCCCTCCGGGGACGAGCAGTACTTC	CASSFSPSGDEQYF